A selection of T cell receptor beta chains follows, all from one sample in a study of T-cell reconstitution after alpha-beta-depleted transplantation in children. TCRdb re-derived calls from the PCR reads in MiXCR, one entry per CDR3 protein. This sample has about 440,000 distinct CDR3 sequences, with about 45% found just once. The sample was PBMCs, taken before TCRalphabeta/CD19-depleted stem cell transplant. The receptor set was obtained from a girl aged 2-10 years with aplastic anemia, due to receive a stem cell transplant. Both conserved end residues are part of each CDR3. A D gene is named only where the DNA matches it firmly. Only part of the rows carry a size: once, few, many, or a class if the clone is expanded.

CASSPRVVRLFENIQYF TGCGCCAGCAGCCCGCGGGTGGTGAGGCTCTTTGAGAACATTCAGTACTTC NA TRBJ2-4 TRBV5-1 NA
CASSLVRSYEQYF TGCGCCAGCAGCTTGGTTAGGTCCTACGAGCAGTACTTC many TRBJ2-7 TRBV5-1 NA
CASRPQGQGSQPQHF TGTGCCAGCAGGCCCCAGGGACAGGGAAGTCAGCCCCAGCATTTT NA TRBJ1-5 TRBV6-1 TRBD1
CATSDPSGGDEQYF TGTGCCACCAGTGACCCGAGTGGGGGGGACGAGCAGTACTTC NA TRBJ2-7 TRBV24-1 TRBD2
CASSSRDYEQYF TGTGCCAGCAGTTCTAGGGACTACGAGCAGTACTTC many TRBJ2-7 TRBV28 NA
CSARGRDKNSPLHF TGCAGTGCTAGAGGAAGGGACAAAAATTCACCCCTCCACTTT NA TRBJ1-6 TRBV20-1 NA
CASSLIGGGTEAFF TGCGCCAGCAGCTTGATTGGGGGGGGCACTGAAGCTTTCTTT many TRBJ1-1 TRBV5-1 NA
CSAKGTSGADTQYF TGCAGTGCGAAAGGGACTAGCGGAGCAGATACGCAGTATTTT NA TRBJ2-3 TRBV20-1 TRBD2
CASSLGTYPYNEQFF TGTGCCAGCAGCTTAGGGACATATCCATACAATGAGCAGTTCTTC NA TRBJ2-1 TRBV11-2 NA
CASSLSHSSSYNEQFF TGTGCCAGCAGCTTATCACATTCGAGCTCCTACAATGAGCAGTTCTTC NA TRBJ2-1 TRBV7-2 NA
CSARAQRDIQYF TGCAGTGCTAGGGCCCAGCGCGACATTCAGTACTTC many TRBJ2-4 TRBV20-1 NA
CASSELDGIRICNEGNEQFF TGTGCCAGCAGTGAATTGGACGGGATACGAATCTGTAATGAAGGCAATGAGCAGTTCTTC few TRBJ2-1 TRBV25-1 NA
CASSSSYTGELFF TGTGCCAGCAGCTCAAGCTACACCGGGGAGCTGTTTTTT NA TRBJ2-2 TRBV7-2 NA
CASSPGRLSSTDTQYF TGTGCCAGCAGCCCCGGCCGGCTCTCTAGCACAGATACGCAGTATTTT NA TRBJ2-3 TRBV7-9 NA
CASSGSGSGNNEQFF TGTGCCAGCAGCGGTAGCGGGAGTGGTAACAATGAGCAGTTCTTC NA TRBJ2-1 TRBV6-1 TRBD2
CASSSGTENTEAFF TGTGCCAGCAGTTCAGGGACGGAGAACACTGAAGCTTTCTTT many TRBJ1-1 TRBV12-3/TRBV12-4 NA
CASSRRGLLHEQYF TGTGCCAGCAGCCGGAGGGGGCTCCTACACGAGCAGTACTTC NA TRBJ2-7 TRBV27 NA
CSEDSPGNEQFF TGCAGTGAAGACTCTCCCGGGAATGAGCAGTTCTTC NA TRBJ2-1 TRBV20-1 NA
CASSRTATSGPSTDTQYF TGCGCCAGCAGCCGGACCGCCACTAGCGGCCCTAGCACAGATACGCAGTATTTT NA TRBJ2-3 TRBV4-1 TRBD2
CASSILGHNEQFF TGTGCCAGTAGTATTCTCGGGCACAATGAGCAGTTCTTC few TRBJ2-1 TRBV19 NA
CAIGLAGGHTDTQYF TGTGCCATTGGGCTAGCGGGGGGACACACAGATACGCAGTATTTT few TRBJ2-3 TRBV7-2 TRBD2
CASSSRQGAKSTEAFF TGTGCCAGCAGCTCTCGACAGGGGGCCAAGAGTACTGAAGCTTTCTTT many TRBJ1-1 TRBV7-2 TRBD1
CASSYGSGGPSEQYF TGTGCCAGCAGTTACGGATCGGGAGGGCCCAGCGAGCAGTACTTC NA TRBJ2-7 TRBV6-5 TRBD2
CASSEAVRESLYF TGTGCCAGCAGTGAAGCGGTAAGGGAGTCGCTCTACTTC NA TRBJ2-4 TRBV6-1 NA
CASSAHRGWGEKLFF TGTGCCAGCAGTGCGCACAGGGGTTGGGGCGAAAAACTGTTTTTT many TRBJ1-4 TRBV25-1 TRBD1
CSAGISPRVEQFF TGCAGTGCTGGTATATCCCCTCGGGTTGAGCAGTTCTTC NA TRBJ2-1 TRBV20-1 NA
CAISGTALNEQFF TGTGCCATCAGTGGGACAGCTCTCAATGAGCAGTTCTTC NA TRBJ2-1 TRBV10-3 NA
CASSEFFRMNTEAFF TGCGCCAGCAGTGAGTTTTTCAGAATGAACACTGAAGCTTTCTTT NA TRBJ1-1 TRBV10-1 NA
CASSLGVGVNYGYTF TGTGCCAGCAGTTTAGGGGTGGGAGTCAACTATGGCTACACCTTC many TRBJ1-2 TRBV12-3/TRBV12-4 NA
CASSLGTGWETQYF TGTGCCAGCAGTTTAGGTACAGGGTGGGAGACCCAGTACTTC NA TRBJ2-5 TRBV11-2 NA
CASSFHEGYNEQFF TGTGCCAGCAGTTTTCATGAGGGGTACAATGAGCAGTTCTTC NA TRBJ2-1 TRBV27 NA
CASSPPGSPYEQYF TGTGCCAGCAGCCCCCCGGGGAGTCCCTACGAGCAGTACTTC NA TRBJ2-7 TRBV12-3/TRBV12-4 NA
CASSPDMGNTIYF TGTGCCAGCAGCCCTGACATGGGAAACACCATATATTTT few TRBJ1-3 TRBV7-2 NA
CAWSVPGVVTDTQYF TGTGCCTGGAGTGTCCCGGGAGTGGTAACAGATACGCAGTATTTT NA TRBJ2-3 TRBV30 NA
CASSSPLGLPNEQFF TGTGCCAGCAGCTCCCCCCTGGGACTTCCCAACGAGCAGTTCTTC NA TRBJ2-1 TRBV7-9 NA
CASSQDSRREGYNEQFF TGTGCCAGCAGCCAAGATAGCAGGCGGGAGGGGTACAATGAGCAGTTCTTC NA TRBJ2-1 TRBV4-2 TRBD2
CATSGGPSGETQYF TGTGCCACCAGCGGGGGACCATCAGGAGAGACCCAGTACTTC once TRBJ2-5 TRBV15 NA
CSVESGTDAGPQHF TGCAGCGTTGAAAGTGGGACAGATGCGGGGCCCCAGCATTTT NA TRBJ1-5 TRBV29-1 TRBD1
CASRGAGVVDEQFF TGTGCCAGCAGAGGGGCGGGAGTGGTGGATGAGCAGTTCTTC many TRBJ2-1 TRBV12-3/TRBV12-4 TRBD2
CASSGYYGYTF TGTGCCAGCAGTGGGTACTATGGCTACACCTTC NA TRBJ1-2 TRBV28 NA
CASSQDPGARANVLTF TGTGCCAGCAGCCAAGATCCGGGGGCGAGGGCCAACGTCCTGACTTTC few TRBJ2-6 TRBV14 NA
CSAAGPIPNEQYF TGCAGTGCAGCAGGACCCATCCCCAACGAGCAGTACTTC NA TRBJ2-7 TRBV20-1 NA
CSVSRGAGYEQYF TGCAGCGTTAGCAGGGGTGCGGGGTACGAGCAGTACTTC NA TRBJ2-7 TRBV29-1 NA
CASSTGMDNEQFF TGTGCCAGCAGTACAGGTATGGACAATGAGCAGTTCTTC many TRBJ2-1 TRBV12-3/TRBV12-4 NA
CASSSGQTGANVLTF TGTGCCAGCAGCTCGGGACAAACTGGGGCCAACGTCCTGACTTTC NA TRBJ2-6 TRBV7-2 NA
CSARDSSRANEQFF TGCAGTGCTAGGGACTCCTCCCGGGCTAATGAGCAGTTCTTC many TRBJ2-1 TRBV20-1 NA
CAPLLASDLRKETQYF TGTGCCCCACTTTTGGCTAGCGATCTTAGGAAAGAGACCCAGTACTTC NA TRBJ2-5 TRBV6-9 NA
CSVGSGDGSPLHF TGCAGCGTTGGGTCCGGGGATGGCTCACCCCTCCACTTT many TRBJ1-6 TRBV29-1 NA
CASSSGHYNEQFF TGTGCCAGCAGCTCGGGCCACTACAATGAGCAGTTCTTC NA TRBJ2-1 TRBV5-6 NA
CASSSYDRGAYEQYF TGTGCCAGCAGCTCTTATGACAGGGGGGCCTACGAGCAGTACTTC NA TRBJ2-7 TRBV12-3/TRBV12-4 TRBD1
CASSYSNQGWYGYTF TGTGCCAGCAGTTACTCGAATCAGGGTTGGTATGGCTACACCTTC NA TRBJ1-2 TRBV6-5 NA
CASSEWTSRASSSFF TGTGCCAGCAGTGAATGGACTAGCCGGGCCTCCTCCTCTTTCTTC few TRBJ2-1 TRBV2 TRBD2
CASKVGQEQFF TGTGCCAGCAAGGTGGGACAGGAGCAGTTCTTC NA TRBJ2-1 TRBV28 TRBD1
CASARIAGVDTGELFF TGTGCCAGCGCGAGAATAGCGGGAGTTGACACCGGGGAGCTGTTTTTT NA TRBJ2-2 TRBV6-1 TRBD2